These 18 T cell receptor beta chains were sequenced from one sample in a study of blood T cell repertoires in COVID-19. Data came from immunoSEQ multiplex PCR; TCRdb stores just in-frame clones and leaves some out. The sample lists approximately 250,000 clones; approximately 88% were seen once. The sequenced sample consisted of peripheral blood. The receptors were sampled from a woman aged 65 to 85 with COVID-19, enrolled during active disease.

The chain has TRBV27 and TRBJ1-4; D is possibly TRBD1 (5 bases). Per germline, CDR1 MNHEY and CDR2 SMNVEV (reference sequence). The CDR3 runs 12 residues. Trimming cost V 4 bases and J 14 bases, with 14 bases left between them. CDR3 sequence: CASSSREGRLFF. The CDR3 region has the DNA TGTGCCAGCAGTTCCAGGGAAGGACGGCTGTTTTTT.

The chain uses TRBV19 and TRBJ1-6, with D maybe TRBD1 (6 bases). V dropped 0 bases and J dropped 7 bases, with 19 bases sitting between them. Germline-derived CDR1 and CDR2 are LNHDA and SQIVND (reference sequence). The CDR3 has 18 residues. The DNA of the CDR3 is TGTGCCAGTAGTATAGAGGGGGCGGCAGCTACCAGGAATTCACCCCTCCACTTT. Translation: CASSIEGAAATRNSPLHF.

The V call is TRBV2, the J call TRBJ1-4; a weak D match, TRBD1 (5 bases). This CDR3 comprises 14 residues. CDR1 is SNHLY, CDR2 FYNNEI, per germline. Between the trimmed V and J ends, which lost 3 bases and 8 bases, there was a span of 13 bases. The CDR3 loop is CASSEWGAREKLFF. CDR3 sequence (DNA): TGTGCCAGCAGTGAGTGGGGCGCGCGGGAAAAACTGTTTTTT.

The V gene is TRBV6-5, the J gene TRBJ2-2, with D tentatively TRBD2 (6 bases). Germline CDR1 reads MNHEY; CDR2 reads SVGAGI. This CDR3 is built from 15 residues. V was trimmed by 4 bases and J by 1 base, leaving 10 bases between them. CDR3 nucleotide sequence: TGTGCCAGCAGTTTCCGGGGAGGGAACACCGGGGAGCTGTTTTTT. Amino acid sequence: CASSFRGGNTGELFF.

The chain recombines TRBV19 with TRBJ1-1, with D possibly TRBD1 on 5 matching bases. The CDR3 length is 15 residues. V was clipped by 4 bases and J by 0 bases, with 12 bases between them. Germline-derived CDR1 and CDR2 are LNHDA and SQIVND (reference sequence). DNA of the CDR3: TGTGCCAGTAGTACTCAGACAGCCATGAACACTGAAGCTTTCTTT. It encodes CASSTQTAMNTEAFF.

The chain carries TRBV28 and TRBJ1-4, with D possibly TRBD1 on 5 matching bases. Per germline, CDR1 MDHEN and CDR2 SYDVKM. The V and J ends lost 4 bases and 10 bases respectively, with 16 bases between them. This CDR3 spans 14 amino acids. The CDR3 DNA reads TGTGCCAGCAGTTGGAGGGGACGGATCGGAAAACTGTTTTTT. Translation: CASSWRGRIGKLFF.

This clone was counted a single time. J is TRBJ2-3 and V is TRBV11-3; D gene uncertain. V lost 1 base to trimming and J lost 0 bases, with 11 bases between them. Per germline, CDR1 SGHNT and CDR2 YENEEA. The CDR3 has 16 residues. CDR3 nucleotides: TGTGCCAGCAGCTTAGGGTCGCAGGTTAGCACAGATACGCAGTATTTT. It is translated as CASSLGSQVSTDTQYF. The full variable domain, its missing parts supplied by reference TRBV11-3 and TRBJ2-3, is EAGVVQSPRYKIIEKKQPVAFWCNPISGHNTLYWYLQNLGQGPELLIRYENEEAVDDSQLPKDRFSAERLKGVDSTLKIQPAELGDSAVYLCASSLGSQVSTDTQYFGPGTRLTVL.

The chain is built from TRBV28 and TRBJ2-5, with D maybe TRBD2 (6 bases). V was clipped by 4 bases and J by 7 bases, with 19 bases between them. The CDR3 length is 15 residues. The V gene's germline CDR1 is MDHEN and CDR2 SYDVKM. The CDR3 DNA reads TGTGCCAGCAGTTCAACCCTAGACGGGAGCGCGACCCAGTACTTC. Its translation: CASSSTLDGSATQYF.

CDR3 loop: CASSPSQDRRAYEQYF. CDR3 coding DNA: TGTGCCAGCAGCCCCTCACAGGACAGGCGAGCCTACGAGCAGTACTTC. This chain joins TRBV3-1 (or the pseudogene TRBV3-2) and TRBJ2-7; TRBD1 matches at 7 bases. J lost 2 bases, V lost 4 bases, and 11 bases had no gene match. The CDR3 has 16 amino acids. Looked up from germline, CDR1 is LGHDT and CDR2 is YNNKEL (reference sequence).

The CDR3 DNA follows: TGTGCCAGCAGCTTCGGGACTAATGAGCAGTTCTTC. It encodes CASSFGTNEQFF. The genes are TRBV7-2 and TRBJ2-1, with a weak D call TRBD2 (6 bases). V lost 3 bases, J lost 7 bases, and 7 bases lay in between. The V gene's germline CDR1 is SGHTA and CDR2 FQGNSA. CDR3 size: 12 residues.

This clone came up a few times. The V call is TRBV12-3 or TRBV12-4, the J call TRBJ1-1; 7 bases are a match to TRBD1. The length of the CDR3 is 12 residues. V shed 6 bases, J shed 8 bases, and the junction held 6 bases outside the gene matches. The CDR3 DNA reads TGTGCCAGCAGCAGCCGGGACAGAGAAGCTTTCTTT. Its protein is CASSSRDREAFF.

This clone was recorded only once. The V gene is TRBV5-1, the J gene TRBJ2-1; 7 bases fit TRBD2. This CDR3 region has 16 residues. Trimming at V came to 0 bases and at J to 2 bases, leaving 5 bases not matched to a gene. Germline CDR1 SGHRS, CDR2 YFSETQ. The CDR3 sequence: CASSLGPAGPYNEQFF. CDR3 nucleotide sequence: TGCGCCAGCAGCTTGGGTCCAGCGGGGCCCTACAATGAGCAGTTCTTC.

CDR3 bases: TGTGCCAGCAGCTTGGCCCGGCAGGGGGCGAATTCACCCCTCCACTTT. Amino acids: CASSLARQGANSPLHF. The chain joins TRBV5-6 to TRBJ1-6; 8 bases line up with TRBD1. The CDR3 runs 16 residues. After removal of 0 bases from V and 7 bases from J, the junction contained 6 bases not matched to a gene. CDR1 is SGHDT and CDR2 is YYEEEE in the germline V gene. The whole variable domain, remainder taken from reference TRBV5-6 and TRBJ1-6, is DAGVTQSPTHLIKTRGQQVTLRCSPKSGHDTVSWYQQALGQGPQFIFQYYEEEERQRGNFPDRFSGHQFPNYSSELNVNALLLGDSALYLCASSLARQGANSPLHFGNGTRLTVT.

CDR3 DNA: TGTGCCAGTAGTATCTCGGGGGGTATTTATAGCAATCAGCCCCAGCATTTT. Encoded protein: CASSISGGIYSNQPQHF. The gene calls are TRBV19 and TRBJ1-5; D possibly corresponds to TRBD1 (5 bases). Trimming removed 3 bases at V and 0 bases at J, with 15 bases between. Germline V CDR1 and CDR2: LNHDA, SQIVND (reference sequence). The CDR3 loop spans 17 amino acids.

This clone was counted between two and nine times. The chain recombines TRBV12-5 with TRBJ2-7; TRBD1 aligns across 9 bases. Germline V gene sequence: CDR1 LGHNT, CDR2 FRNRAP. V dropped 2 bases and J dropped 3; count of bases not matched to a gene: 11. The CDR3 sequence is 17 residues long. The CDR3 sequence: CASGLFIGGQGIYEQYF. CDR3 nucleotide sequence: TGTGCTAGTGGTTTGTTTATAGGAGGACAGGGGATCTACGAGCAGTACTTC.

The V and J genes are TRBV30 and TRBJ1-2, with 8 positions matching TRBD1. Trimming at V came to 2 bases and at J to 6 bases, leaving 5 bases not matched to a gene. The germline CDR1 and CDR2 sequences are GTSNPN and SVGIG (reference sequence). CDR3 length: 13 amino acids. Here the CDR3 reads CAWSPQQGDGYTF. In DNA, the CDR3 is TGTGCCTGGAGTCCGCAACAGGGGGATGGCTACACCTTC.

This chain uses TRBV5-1 with TRBJ2-2; TRBD2 aligns across 8 bases. The CDR3 sequence is 17 residues long. CDR1 SGHRS and CDR2 YFSETQ come from the germline V gene. After removal of 3 bases from V and 4 bases from J, the junction contained 11 bases not matched to a gene. CDR3 in DNA: TGCGCCAGCAGCTCTACGTCCCCTAGCGGGCGCACCGGGGAGCTGTTTTTT. Translation gives CASSSTSPSGRTGELFF.

The chain couples TRBV5-6 to TRBJ2-7; D is unclear. V lost 4 bases, J lost 4 bases, and 6 bases lay in between. This CDR3 comprises 11 residues. From germline, CDR1 is SGHDT and CDR2 YYEEEE. CDR3 in amino acids: CASSARYEQYF. CDR3 DNA sequence: TGTGCCAGCAGCGCGCGTTACGAGCAGTACTTC.